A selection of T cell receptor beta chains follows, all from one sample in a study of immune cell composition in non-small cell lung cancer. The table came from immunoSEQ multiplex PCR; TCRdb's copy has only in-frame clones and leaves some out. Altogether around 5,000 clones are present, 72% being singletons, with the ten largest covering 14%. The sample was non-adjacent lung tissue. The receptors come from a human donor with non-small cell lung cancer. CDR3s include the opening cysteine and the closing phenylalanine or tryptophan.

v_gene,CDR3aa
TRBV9,CASSVVGTGEETQYF
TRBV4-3,CASSQDLGQGGTEAFF
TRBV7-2,CASSIANSGYEQYF
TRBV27,CASSFGQGGRRETQYF
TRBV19,CASSMPQGRANYGYTF
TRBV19,CASSPFHRDSRPEKLFF
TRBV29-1,CSVGAAGVFAGELFF
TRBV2,CASNWDRGAPGYTF
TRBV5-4,CASSLDSANTGELFF
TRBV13,CASRLKNVRRGYTF
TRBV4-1,CASSSGAQNTGELFF
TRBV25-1,CASSSGGGDSPLHF
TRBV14,CASSKGQGFIEQYF
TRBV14,CASSQDRGNTIYF
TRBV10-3,CAISESIQGRGQPQHF
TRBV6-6,CASRPRQGSYEQYF
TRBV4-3,CASSQDLHRDSHNEQFF
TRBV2,CASSEPGQGISDNEKLFF
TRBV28,CASSPSDAFTDTQYF
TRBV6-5,CASSYLQGGTEAFF
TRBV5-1,CASSPTRDFQMHTQYF
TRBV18,CASSPEVQGYNEQFF
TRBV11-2,CASSFWGQGSTEAFF
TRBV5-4,CASSKGVGELFF
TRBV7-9,CASSPRQRRVPDTQYF
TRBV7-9,CASSFLAGGADTQYF
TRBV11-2,CASSLSRETQYF
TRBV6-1,CATIFGTSGVKTQYF
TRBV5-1,CASSFLTGEETQYF
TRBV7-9,CASSPSESGRAGTGELFF
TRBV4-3,CASSPGGGTGKGEQFF
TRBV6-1,CASRQVNNQPQHF
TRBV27,CASSLRGQSTDTQYF
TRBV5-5,CASRTPRGQTYEQYF
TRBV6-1,CASRVAVSTDTQYF
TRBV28,CASSTRRNTEAFF
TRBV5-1,CASSLQGQGNEQYF
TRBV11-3,CASSLRSGNSYEQYF
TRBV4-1,CASSQVGVETQYF
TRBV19,CATQGLSYNEQFF
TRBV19,CASSVSSSETQYF
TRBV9,CASSVEGQGLSTNVLTF
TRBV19,CASMVGGADTIYF
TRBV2,CASVPGVINTGELFF
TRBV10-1,CASRVMEGGDGHEQYF
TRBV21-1,CASVGLSYNEQFF
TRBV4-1,CASSQDPFGRIEEAFF
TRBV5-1,CASSADGTSSYNEQFF
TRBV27,CASSSSGPAYNEQFF
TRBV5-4,CASSFTGTYEQYF
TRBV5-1,CASSFRQVGLYEQYF
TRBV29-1,CSVVDPGLSSYEQYF
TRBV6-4,CASSLKSGGTGELFF
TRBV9,CASSSQGQGRGAFF